The text below deals with one TCR beta chain. Its antigen is undetermined. Autoimmune disease history or systemic immunosuppression disqualified patients. Baseline, cycle 4 day 1, and cycle 7 day 1 were the blood sampling points. The data were obtained in a study of OX40 agonist ivuxolimab in advanced cancers. Here immunoSEQ multiplex PCR was the method, and the copy in TCRdb shows in-frame clones only, minus some. This sample yields 65,000 or so clones, of which over 80% are seen a single time; roughly 3.5% belongs to the top ten. Study conclusions and caveats: CD8+ T cells were the subset that, on average, had more expanded clones than CD4+.

Germline V lookup: CDR1 SGHDT, CDR2 YYEEEE. Trimming removed 4 bases from V and 5 bases from J, with 18 bases in between. This CDR3 is built from 15 residues. J is TRBJ1-1 and V is TRBV5-6; D is perhaps TRBD1 (5 bases). The sequencing used CD4+ or CD8+ T cells sorted from blood, collected in a trial of the OX40 agonist ivuxolimab. The clonotype originates from an adult with an advanced solid tumor such as melanoma, head and neck, liver or kidney cancer. CDR3 loop: CASSLLGALATEAFF. CDR3 DNA: TGTGCCAGCAGCCTCCTCGGGGCCCTTGCTACTGAAGCTTTCTTT. Combining the CDR3 with reference TRBV5-6 and TRBJ1-1 gives the whole variable domain DAGVTQSPTHLIKTRGQQVTLRCSPKSGHDTVSWYQQALGQGPQFIFQYYEEEERQRGNFPDRFSGHQFPNYSSELNVNALLLGDSALYLCASSLLGALATEAFFGQGTRLTVV.